Listed here are 10 T cell receptor beta chains from one sample, sequenced in a study of cytomegalovirus exposure and HLA in healthy donors. 60 Vbeta and 13 Jbeta primers were used in PCR. Clones were sequenced by immunoSEQ multiplex PCR, and TCRdb holds only the in-frame ones, with some missing. This sample yields roughly 97,000 clones, of which around 10% are seen a single time; around 4.9% belongs to the top ten. Sequenced input: PBMCs. The receptors originated from a man between 50 and 59 years old in good health and CMV-seropositive.

This clone was observed a few times. The rearrangement links TRBV5-1 to TRBJ2-2, with TRBD1 matching over 8 bases. The J segment lost 9 bases and the V segment lost 4 bases, leaving 11 bases of the junction unmatched. Per germline, CDR1 SGHRS and CDR2 YFSETQ. The CDR3 extends over 15 amino acids. In nucleotides, the CDR3 is TGCGCCAGCAGCCCGGACCCGGGGACAGGTCGGGAGCTGTTTTTT. Translating it yields CASSPDPGTGRELFF.

V gene TRBV28 combines with J gene TRBJ2-3; 7 positions agree with TRBD2. J gave up 0 bases and V 4 bases, and 10 bases lay outside the gene matches. The CDR3 has 17 residues. CDR1 and CDR2 from the germline V gene are MDHEN and SYDVKM. The CDR3 region has the DNA TGTGCCAGCAGTTCCAGCGGGGACCCTTCGAGCACAGATACGCAGTATTTT. Residues: CASSSSGDPSSTDTQYF.

The chain combines TRBV5-6 with TRBJ1-2; D not certain. The CDR3 is made up of 14 amino acids. The V gene's germline CDR1 is SGHDT and CDR2 YYEEEE. The V and J ends lost 0 bases and 0 bases respectively, with 6 bases between them. The chain's CDR3 is CASSLVRANYGYTF. CDR3 nucleotides: TGTGCCAGCAGCTTGGTTCGGGCTAACTATGGCTACACCTTC.

This chain uses TRBV15 with TRBJ1-1; tentative D call: TRBD1 (6 bases). V shed 1 base and J shed 2 bases, with 17 bases lying between them. Looked up from germline, CDR1 is LNHNV and CDR2 is YYDKDF (reference sequence). The CDR3 runs 17 residues. CDR3 bases: TGTGCCACCAGCAGAGTTTTTGGACAGCTGGTCAACACTGAAGCTTTCTTT. As protein: CATSRVFGQLVNTEAFF.

This chain joins TRBV5-1 and TRBJ1-6; 9 bases line up with TRBD1. The trim removed 4 bases at V and 8 bases at J, leaving 13 bases unmatched. The CDR3 consists of 17 residues. Germline V lookup: CDR1 SGHRS, CDR2 YFSETQ. DNA for the CDR3: TGCGCCAGCAGCCGGGGGACAGGGTCTACTTGGGATTCACCCCTCCACTTT. It yields the protein CASSRGTGSTWDSPLHF.

This clone was counted between two and nine times. The junction departs from germline at one end; a sequencing error may be responsible. V gene TRBV30 combines with J gene TRBJ2-7; D perhaps matches TRBD1 (6 bases). The CDR3 spans 15 residues. The V gene's germline CDR1 is GTSNPN and CDR2 SVGIG (reference sequence). As DNA, the CDR3 is TGTGCCTGGAAGCCGCTCACAGGGAACTCCCACGAGCAGTACTTC. It yields the protein CAWKPLTGNSHEQYF. The full variable domain, its missing parts supplied by reference TRBV30 and TRBJ2-7, is SQTIHQWPATLVQPVGSPLSLECTVEGTSNPNLYWYRQAAGRGLQLLFYSVGIGQISSEVPQNLSASRPQDRQFILSSKKLLLSDSGFYLCAWKPLTGNSHEQYFGPGTRLTVT.

This clone was seen a few times. The rearrangement joins TRBV29-1 to TRBJ2-5; 7 nucleotides align to TRBD1. The CDR3 extends over 12 amino acids. Germline loops: CDR1 SQVTM, CDR2 ANQGSEA. V trimming: 6 bases; J trimming: 2 bases; junction bases outside the gene matches: 3. CDR3 in amino acids: CSVGQPQETQYF. The CDR3 coding sequence is TGCAGCGTGGGACAGCCACAAGAGACCCAGTACTTC. The entire variable domain, with the rest obtained from reference TRBV29-1 and TRBJ2-5, is as follows: SAVISQKPSRDICQRGTSLTIQCQVDSQVTMMFWYRQQPGQSLTLIATANQGSEATYESGFVIDKFPISRPNLTFSTLTVSNMSPEDSSIYLCSVGQPQETQYFGPGTRLLVL.

V is TRBV21-1 and J is TRBJ2-1; the DNA was not used to check the table's D call, TRBD1. TRBV21-1 is given as a pseudogene. The CDR3 sequence is 18 residues long. CDR3 loop: CASSKFETTGRPYNEQFF. The CDR3 region has the DNA TGTGCCAGCAGCAAATTTGAGACGACAGGGCGCCCCTACAATGAGCAGTTCTTC.

V and J are TRBV7-9 and TRBJ1-1; 9 bases fit TRBD1. Looked up from germline, CDR1 is SEHNR and CDR2 is FQNEAQ (reference sequence). Trimming cost V 0 bases and J 6 bases; bases outside gene matches: 8. The CDR3 length is 16 residues. In nucleotides, the CDR3 is TGTGCCAGCAGCTTAGCGAAAAAGGGACAGGGATCTGAAGCTTTCTTT. Translation gives CASSLAKKGQGSEAFF.

This clone was detected many times. This sequence joins TRBV14 and TRBJ2-1; TRBD1 agrees at 7 bases. Trimming at V came to 4 bases and at J to 4 bases, leaving 10 bases not matched to a gene. Germline V gene lookup returns CDR1 SGHDN and CDR2 FVKESK. The CDR3 sequence is 16 residues long. CDR3 nucleotide sequence: TGTGCCAGCAGCCTCATAAGGGACAGCTTATACAATGAGCAGTTCTTC. The encoded protein is CASSLIRDSLYNEQFF.